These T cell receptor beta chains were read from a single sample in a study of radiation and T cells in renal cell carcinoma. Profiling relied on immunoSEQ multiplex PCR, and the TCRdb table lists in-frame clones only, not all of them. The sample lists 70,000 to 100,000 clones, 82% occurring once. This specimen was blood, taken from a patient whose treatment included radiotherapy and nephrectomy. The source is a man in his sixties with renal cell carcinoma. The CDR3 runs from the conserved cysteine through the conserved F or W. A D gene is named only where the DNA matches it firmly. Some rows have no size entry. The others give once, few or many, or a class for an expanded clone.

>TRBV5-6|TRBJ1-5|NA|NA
TGTGCCAGCAGCTTGGGAGGTTTAGCAAATCAGCCCCAGCATTTT
CASSLGGLANQPQHF
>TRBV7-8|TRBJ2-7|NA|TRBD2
TGTGCCAGCAGCCGGGACCTAGCGGGAGGCTACGAGCAGTACTTC
CASSRDLAGGYEQYF
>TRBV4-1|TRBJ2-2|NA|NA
TGCGCCAGCAGCCCTACAGGGGGACTAGACGGGGAGCTGTTTTTT
CASSPTGGLDGELFF
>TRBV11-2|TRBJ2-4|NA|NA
TGTGCCAGCAGCTTACAGGTCTTCCTAGCCAAAAACATTCAGTACTTC
CASSLQVFLAKNIQYF
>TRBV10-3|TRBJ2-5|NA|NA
TGTGCCATCAGTGAGCCGGGACAAACTGTCCAAGAGACCCAGTACTTC
CAISEPGQTVQETQYF
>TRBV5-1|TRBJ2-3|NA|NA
TGCGCCAGCAGAGCTGAACTAGGTGGCTTGACGCAGTATTTT
CASRAELGGLTQYF
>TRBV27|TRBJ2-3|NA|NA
TGTGCCAGCAGTGGGGGAATTACGCAGTATTTT
CASSGGITQYF
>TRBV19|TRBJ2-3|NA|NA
TGTGCCAGTAGTACCCCTGGACTGACAGATACGCAGTATTTT
CASSTPGLTDTQYF
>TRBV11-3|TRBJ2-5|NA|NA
TGTGCCAGCAGCATAGGGACGGACGAAGAGACCCAGTACTTC
CASSIGTDEETQYF
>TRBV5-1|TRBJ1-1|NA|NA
TGCGCCAGCAGCACCGGGACACTGAACACTGAAGCTTTCTTT
CASSTGTLNTEAFF
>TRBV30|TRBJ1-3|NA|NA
TGTGCCTGGAGTGTACCGGGAAACACCATATATTTT
CAWSVPGNTIYF
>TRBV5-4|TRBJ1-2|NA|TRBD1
TGTGCCAGCAGCTTAAAAACAGGGGAAGTTACCTATGGCTACACCTTC
CASSLKTGEVTYGYTF
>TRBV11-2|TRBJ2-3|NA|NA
TGTGCCAGCAGCCTGGGGCCCCCTACGCAGTATTTT
CASSLGPPTQYF
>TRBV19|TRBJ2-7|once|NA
TGTGCCAGTAGTGCCCGGGACGGCAGGGCCTACGAGCAGTACTTC
CASSARDGRAYEQYF
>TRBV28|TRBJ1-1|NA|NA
TGTGCCAGCAGGGTCCAGGGGTGGGGTGAAGCTTTCTTT
CASRVQGWGEAFF
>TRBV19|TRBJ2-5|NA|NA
TGTGCCAGTAGTCATATGGAGGGACCCCAAGAGACCCAGTACTTC
CASSHMEGPQETQYF
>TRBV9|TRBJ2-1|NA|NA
TGTGCCAGCAGCCCCCGGATAGGTTTTCAGGACAATGAGCAGTTCTTC
CASSPRIGFQDNEQFF
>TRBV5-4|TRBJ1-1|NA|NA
TGTGCCAGCAGCTCTGGGGGGGGGTTTGTTTTCTTT
CASSSGGGFVFF
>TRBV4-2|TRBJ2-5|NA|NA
TGTGCCAGCAGCCAAGACGCCAGGGCGGAGACCCAGTACTTC
CASSQDARAETQYF
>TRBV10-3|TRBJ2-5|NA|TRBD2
TGTGCCATCAGGGCGGGGGGGGCGAGCATGGAGACCCAGTACTTC
CAIRAGGASMETQYF
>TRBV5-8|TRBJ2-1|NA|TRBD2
TGTGCCAGCAGCTTTAGCGGGAGGGCCATGGATGAGCAGTTCTTC
CASSFSGRAMDEQFF
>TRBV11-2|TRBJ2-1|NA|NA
TGTGCCAGCAGCTTAGAGGGGGGAGCGGGTAATGAGCAGTTCTTC
CASSLEGGAGNEQFF
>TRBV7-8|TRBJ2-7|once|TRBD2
TGTGCCAGCAGCGAACTAGCGGGAGGGCCCTACGAGCAGTACTTC
CASSELAGGPYEQYF
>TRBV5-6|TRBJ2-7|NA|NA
TGTGCCAGCAGCCCGGGGACGGTCCTAAGAGAGCAGTACTTC
CASSPGTVLREQYF
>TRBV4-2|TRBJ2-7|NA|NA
TGTGCCAGCAGCCAAGAAGCCGGGGGAGTCTACGAGCAGTACTTC
CASSQEAGGVYEQYF
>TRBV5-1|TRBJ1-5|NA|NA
TGCGCCAGCAGCTTCGGGGGTAGCAATCAGCCCCAGCATTTT
CASSFGGSNQPQHF
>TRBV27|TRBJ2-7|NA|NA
TGTGCCAGCAGTTTATCGGGTCGCTTAGGCCACGAGCAGTACTTC
CASSLSGRLGHEQYF
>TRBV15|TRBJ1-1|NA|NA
TGTGCCACCAGCAGGTTTAGGGGTTTGGCTGAAGCTTTCTTT
CATSRFRGLAEAFF
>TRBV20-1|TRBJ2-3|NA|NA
TGCAGTGCAAGCGGGACAGATACGCAGTATTTT
CSASGTDTQYF
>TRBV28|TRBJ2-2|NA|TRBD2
TGTGCCAGCAGCCCGGGACTAGCGGGAGCTGGGGAGCTGTTTTTT
CASSPGLAGAGELFF
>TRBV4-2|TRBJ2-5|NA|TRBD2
TGTGCCAGCAGCCAAGATCCCAGCGGGAGGGGGCAAGAGACCCAGTACTTC
CASSQDPSGRGQETQYF
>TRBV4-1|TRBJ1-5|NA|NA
TGCGCCAGCAGCCAATACCGGGCGAATCAGCCCCAGCATTTT
CASSQYRANQPQHF
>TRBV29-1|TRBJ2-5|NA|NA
TGCAGCGCCAACCTCCCAGCCCAAGAGACCCAGTACTTC
CSANLPAQETQYF
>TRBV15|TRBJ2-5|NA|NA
TGTGCCACCAGCAGAGGGTGGAAAGACACATGGCAGAGGACCCAGTACTTC
CATSRGWKDTWQRTQYF
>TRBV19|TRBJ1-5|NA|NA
TGTGCCAGTAGTACCACGACCCGGGACGGTAGCAATCAGCCCCAGCATTTT
CASSTTTRDGSNQPQHF
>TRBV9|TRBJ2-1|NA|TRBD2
TGTGCCAGCAGCGTAGCTCAAGGTAGCGGGCAAGGCAATGAGCAGTTCTTC
CASSVAQGSGQGNEQFF
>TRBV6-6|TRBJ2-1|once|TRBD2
TGTGCCAGCAGTTATCTTCTGGCGGGAGGGCCCAATGAGCAGTTCTTC
CASSYLLAGGPNEQFF
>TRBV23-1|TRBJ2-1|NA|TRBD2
TGCGCCAGTTCGGCGGGGGTTTGGCGGGAGCGGTGGAATGAGCAGTTCTTC
CASSAGVWRERWNEQFF
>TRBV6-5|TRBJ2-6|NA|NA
TGTGCCAGCACCCCCTCGTGGGGGGCCAACGTCCTGACTTTC
CASTPSWGANVLTF
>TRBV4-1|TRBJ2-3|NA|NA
TGCGCCAGCAGCCAAGAGGCGGGCCCCACAGATACGCAGTATTTT
CASSQEAGPTDTQYF
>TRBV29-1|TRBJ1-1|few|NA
TGCAGCGCTTATGTAGGGGCCGGGAACACTGAAGCTTTCTTT
CSAYVGAGNTEAFF
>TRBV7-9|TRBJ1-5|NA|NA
TGTGCCAGCAGCCCCCCTGGGCAGTACAATCAGCCCCAGCATTTT
CASSPPGQYNQPQHF
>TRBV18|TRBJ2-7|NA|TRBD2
TGTGCCAGCTCACCAAGACTAGCGGGAGGGCAGGACTACGAGCAGTACTTC
CASSPRLAGGQDYEQYF
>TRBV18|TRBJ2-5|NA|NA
TGTGCCAGCTCACCCCTGCAAGGGACCCAGTACTTC
CASSPLQGTQYF
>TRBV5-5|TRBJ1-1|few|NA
TGTGCCAGCAGCCGCGGGATAATGAACACTGAAGCTTTCTTT
CASSRGIMNTEAFF